Following are 25 T cell receptor beta chains from one sample sequenced in a study of CD8+CD57+ T cells in acquired aplastic anemia. Using genomic DNA as the template, TCR beta VDJ and CDR3 profiling was carried out. From the reads, TCRdb called clonotypes with MiXCR, one entry per CDR3 protein. The sample holds more than 250,000 distinct CDR3 sequences; approximately 57% are singletons and the top ten take roughly 8%. The sample comprised sorted CD4+, CD8+, or CD8+CD57+ T cells (not recorded which) from PBMCs. These receptors all come from a human donor with severe aplastic anemia or a healthy control (not recorded which).

On this clonotype itself: Here the CDR3 omits its conserved ending phenylalanine or tryptophan, so a read error is the likely source. The chain links TRBV20-1 to TRBJ2-5, with 7 bases lining up with TRBD2. The trim removed 4 bases at V and 5 bases at J, leaving 10 bases unmatched. Germline V gene data show CDR1 as DFQATT and CDR2 as SNEGSKA (reference sequence). This CDR3 has 14 amino acids. The CDR3 DNA reads TGCAGTGCTACCCCGGGGGGTGAGGGGGAGACCCAGTACTCC. It codes for CSATPGGEGETQYS.

A remark on this clonotype: One junction end disagrees with the germline gene, perhaps due to a read error. The chain is built from TRBV5-1 and TRBJ2-1; possibly TRBD1 for D (5 bases). Germline CDR1 is SGHRS and CDR2 is YFSETQ. This CDR3 comprises 15 residues. In DNA form, the CDR3 reads TGTGCCAGCAGCGCCCAGCCAGGGTTGGGCAATGAGCCGTTCTTC. Encoded protein: CASSAQPGLGNEPFF.

This clonotype has at least ten counts. The chain uses TRBV12-3 or TRBV12-4 and TRBJ1-1, with TRBD1 identical over 7 bases. V was clipped by 6 bases and J by 5 bases; unmatched bases: 9. CDR3 length: 14 residues. CDR3 bases: TGTGCCAGCAGGCAGGGGGGGAAGTCGACTGAAGCTTTCTTT. This translates into CASRQGGKSTEAFF.

V usage is TRBV7-3 and J usage is TRBJ1-6, with D possibly being TRBD1 (5 bases). CDR1 and CDR2 (germline): SGHTA, FQGTGA. The CDR3 length is 15 residues. The V end lost 2 bases, the J end lost 8 bases, and 13 bases lay between the germline ends. The CDR3 coding sequence is TGTGCCAGCAGCTTAGGTCAGGGAATTGATTCACCCCTCCACTTT. Its translation is CASSLGQGIDSPLHF.

The chain is built from TRBV10-3 and TRBJ1-5, with D perhaps TRBD1 (6 bases). V gave up 5 bases and J gave up 3 bases, with 11 bases separating them. Germline V gene data show CDR1 as ENHRY and CDR2 as SYGVKD. The CDR3 is 14 amino acids. The CDR3 loop is CAISPGQPNQPQHF. The CDR3 DNA reads TGTGCCATCAGTCCAGGACAGCCCAATCAGCCCCAGCATTTT.

The chain links TRBV7-3 to TRBJ1-3; no clear D gene. V lost 7 bases, J lost 7 bases, and 11 bases lay in between. Per germline, CDR1 SGHTA and CDR2 FQGTGA. This CDR3 comprises 12 residues. CDR3 nucleotide sequence: TGTGCCAGCATAAGTACCCGGAACACCATATATTTT. Translation: CASISTRNTIYF.

This clonotype came up many times. This chain uses TRBV5-5 with TRBJ2-1; D may be TRBD2 (5 bases). The CDR3 loop spans 12 amino acids. Germline loops: CDR1 SGHKS, CDR2 YYEKEE (reference sequence). The V end was cut by 4 bases, the J end by 6 bases, with 8 bases between. CDR3 sequence: CASSQRANEQFF. CDR3 DNA sequence: TGTGCCAGCAGCCAGAGGGCCAATGAGCAGTTCTTC.

About this clonotype: One end of the junction varies from germline; a read error may be responsible. This rearrangement joins TRBV7-9 to TRBJ2-7; a possible D gene is TRBD2 (5 bases). This CDR3 is 14 amino acids long. Germline V gives CDR1 SEHNR, CDR2 FQNEAQ (reference sequence). DNA of the CDR3: TGTGCCCGCAGCTTAGCAGGAGGAGGCCACGAGCAGTACTTC. Its protein product is CARSLAGGGHEQYF.

This clonotype occurred a few times. The chain employs TRBV20-1 and TRBJ1-1; D is perhaps TRBD1 (5 bases). Trimming removed 0 bases at V and 11 bases at J, with 13 bases between. CDR3 length equals 12 residues. The germline V gene has CDR1 DFQATT and CDR2 SNEGSKA (reference sequence). The CDR3 DNA sequence: TGCAGTGCTAGAGATAGGGGCGTTGTCGCTTTCTTT. Its protein product is CSARDRGVVAFF.

A remark on this clonotype: This could be a read error, since a much larger clone is one nucleotide away. Without the conserved terminal phenylalanine or tryptophan, this CDR3 likely stems from a read error. The chain combines TRBV7-6 with TRBJ2-7, with 10 bases lining up with TRBD1. The germline V gene encodes CDR1 SGHVS and CDR2 FNYEAQ. There are 15 residues in the CDR3. The junction had 8 bases not matched to a gene; V was cut back by 5 bases and J by 4 bases. CDR3 nucleotide sequence: TGTGCCAGCAGCCCGGACGCGGGACAGGGGTACGAGCAGTACCTC. Amino acids: CASSPDAGQGYEQYL.

This clonotype was observed a single time. The J gene is TRBJ2-6, the V gene TRBV7-6, with a tentative D call TRBD1 (6 bases). The V gene's germline CDR1 is SGHVS and CDR2 FNYEAQ. V was clipped by 4 bases and J by 9 bases, with 22 bases between them. The CDR3 contains 17 residues. The CDR3, as DNA: TGTGCCAGCAGCTCATACGGACAGTCCTATTTAGACAACGTCCTGACTTTC. Translating it yields CASSSYGQSYLDNVLTF.

The chain joins TRBV12-3 or TRBV12-4 to TRBJ1-5; D call uncertain. This CDR3 contains 14 residues. The V gene lost 5 bases and the J gene lost 2 bases, with 10 bases spanning the gap. The CDR3 DNA reads as TGTGCCAGCAGTCCGGTGGCTGGCAATCAGCCCCAGCATTTT. It is translated as CASSPVAGNQPQHF.

With regard to this clonotype: A single base separates this from a much larger clone, so it may be a read error. The chain has TRBV18 and TRBJ1-6; perhaps TRBD1 as D (5 bases). The V and J ends lost 6 bases and 11 bases respectively, with 23 bases between them. Per germline, CDR1 KGHSH and CDR2 LQKENI. This CDR3 is built from 16 residues. CDR3 in amino acids: CASSLGGAGWGPPLHF. CDR3 DNA sequence: TGTGCCAGCTCCCTCGGGGGTGCTGGATGGGGTCCACCCCTCCACTTT.

In its sample, this clonotype was seen a few times. The V gene is TRBV2, the J gene TRBJ2-7; D gene uncertain. V lost 10 bases and J 5 bases, leaving 18 bases between the germline ends. Germline V gene lookup returns CDR1 SNHLY and CDR2 FYNNEI. This CDR3 comprises 13 residues. Here the CDR3 reads CATSAVGSHEQYF. The CDR3 nucleotides are TGTGCCACTAGTGCGGTAGGGTCGCACGAGCAGTACTTC. Looking up the rest from reference TRBV2 and TRBJ2-7 gives the full variable domain: EPEVTQTPSHQVTQMGQEVILRCVPISNHLYFYWYRQILGQKVEFLVSFYNNEISEKSEIFDDQFSVERPDGSNFTLKIRSTKLEDSAMYFCATSAVGSHEQYFGPGTRLTVT.

This clonotype has at least ten counts. This chain connects TRBV9 to TRBJ1-2, with 8 bases fitting TRBD1. The germline CDR1 and CDR2 sequences are SGDLS and YYNGEE. CDR3 length: 16 residues. The V gene end was trimmed by 3 bases and the J gene end by 4 bases; junction bases not matched to a gene: 11. The CDR3 region is CASSALGAGGSYGYTF. CDR3 DNA: TGTGCCAGCAGCGCCCTCGGGGCAGGGGGCTCCTATGGCTACACCTTC.

The V and J genes are TRBV29-1 and TRBJ2-2; D call uncertain. CDR3 length: 14 residues. CDR1 and CDR2 (germline): SQVTM, ANQGSEA. Trimming cost V 5 bases and J 0 bases, with 10 bases left between them. CDR3 region: CSVLEQANTGELFF. The CDR3 coding sequence is TGCAGCGTTTTGGAACAAGCGAACACCGGGGAGCTGTTTTTT.

V usage is TRBV7-2 and J usage is TRBJ2-5; TRBD2 is a possible D gene (5 bases). Germline V CDR1 and CDR2: SGHTA, FQGNSA. Trimming stripped 1 base from V and 5 bases from J, with 11 bases between. The CDR3 consists of 14 residues. This chain's CDR3 is CASSLGLAWETQYF. CDR3 bases: TGTGCCAGCAGCTTAGGGCTAGCCTGGGAGACCCAGTACTTC.

In regard to this clonotype: This CDR3 fails to terminate in the conserved phenylalanine or tryptophan, so it likely reflects a read error. The J gene is TRBJ2-3, the V gene TRBV9; D tentatively reads TRBD1 or TRBD2 (5 bases each). V lost 0 bases to trimming and J lost 5 bases, with 10 bases between them. CDR1 SGDLS and CDR2 YYNGEE come from the germline V gene. The CDR3 totals 14 residues. CDR3 bases: TGTGCCAGCAGCGTAGTGACAGAGGGAGATACGCAGTATGTT. Translated: CASSVVTEGDTQYV.

The rearrangement uses TRBV20-1 and TRBJ2-7; TRBD2 might be the D (5 bases). V shed 3 bases and J shed 0 bases, with 15 bases lying between them. Germline CDR1 and CDR2: DFQATT and SNEGSKA (reference sequence). The CDR3 has 15 amino acids. The CDR3 sequence is CSARGDGVHSYEQYF. The CDR3 region has the DNA TGCAGTGCTAGGGGTGACGGGGTCCACTCCTACGAGCAGTACTTC.

This clonotype appeared a few times. The J gene is TRBJ1-5, the V gene TRBV6-9; 9 positions match TRBD1. J gave up 0 bases and V 10 bases, and 19 bases lay outside the gene matches. The germline gives CDR1 MNHGY, CDR2 SVAAGI. This CDR3 spans 19 amino acids. The CDR3: CANRRVRQGDIYSNQPQHF. The CDR3 nucleotides read TGTGCCAACCGTCGGGTGAGACAGGGGGACATTTATAGCAATCAGCCCCAGCATTTT.

This chain connects TRBV12-3 or TRBV12-4 to TRBJ1-6; D is unresolved. V was shortened by 3 bases and J by 9 bases, with 12 bases between the two germline ends. CDR3 length equals 14 residues. The CDR3 sequence: CASSLNGLRSPLHF. Here the CDR3 DNA reads TGTGCCAGCAGTTTGAACGGACTGCGTTCACCCCTCCACTTT.

There are a few counts of this clonotype. V gene TRBV24-1 combines with J gene TRBJ1-1; D ambiguous. Germline V CDR1 and CDR2: KGHDR, SFDVKD. Trimming took 8 bases from V and 3 from J, leaving 3 bases between them. The CDR3 is made up of 10 amino acids. The CDR3 sequence: CATTYTEAFF. The CDR3 nucleotides read TGTGCCACCACCTACACTGAAGCTTTCTTT.

The V call is TRBV7-6, the J call TRBJ2-3; no firm D call. Germline CDR1 is SGHVS and CDR2 is FNYEAQ. The CDR3 runs 15 residues. V was trimmed by 5 bases and J by 2 bases, leaving 14 bases between them. The CDR3 reads CASSPAPASTDTQYF. The CDR3 DNA is TGTGCCAGCAGCCCCGCCCCAGCCTCCACAGATACGCAGTATTTT.

Many counts were recorded for this clonotype. The rearrangement joins TRBV20-1 to TRBJ1-5; the D gene is possibly TRBD1 (5 bases). Trimming shortened V by 0 bases and J by 6 bases, and 12 bases separated the two germline ends. CDR3 length: 14 amino acids. Germline CDR1 and CDR2: DFQATT and SNEGSKA (reference sequence). For the CDR3, the DNA is TGCAGTGCTAGAGATTTCCAGGGACGTCAGCCCCAGCATTTT. Protein product: CSARDFQGRQPQHF.

J is TRBJ1-3 and V is TRBV5-4, with a possible D match to TRBD1 (5 bases). The germline V and J ends were trimmed by 5 bases and 8 bases, with 29 bases remaining between them. The CDR3 contains 18 residues. Germline assignment: CDR1 SGHNT and CDR2 YYREEE (reference sequence). CDR3 DNA sequence: TGTGCCAGCAGGAGGGCAACATCGGACACAAACTATGGCTACACCATATATTTT. Its translation: CASRRATSDTNYGYTIYF.